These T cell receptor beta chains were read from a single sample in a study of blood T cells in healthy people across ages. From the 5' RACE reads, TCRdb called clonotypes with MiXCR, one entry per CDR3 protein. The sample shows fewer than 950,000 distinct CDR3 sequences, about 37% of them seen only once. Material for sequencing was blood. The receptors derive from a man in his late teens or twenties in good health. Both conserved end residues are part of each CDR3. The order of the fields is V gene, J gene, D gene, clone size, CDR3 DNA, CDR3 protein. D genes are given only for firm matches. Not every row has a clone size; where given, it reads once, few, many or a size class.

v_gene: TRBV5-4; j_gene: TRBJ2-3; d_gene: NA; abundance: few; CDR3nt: TGTGCCAGCAGCTTGGGTGGCGACACCTATACGCAGTATTTT; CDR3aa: CASSLGGDTYTQYF
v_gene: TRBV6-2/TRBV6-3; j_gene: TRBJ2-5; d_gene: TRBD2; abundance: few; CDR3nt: TGTGCCAGCAGTTACTCTACTAGCGGGGATGGGACCCAGTACTTC; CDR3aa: CASSYSTSGDGTQYF
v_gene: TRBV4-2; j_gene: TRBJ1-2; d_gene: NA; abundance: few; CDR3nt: TGTGCCAGCAGCCAATCGTTAAGTGCGGGTGGCTACACCTTC; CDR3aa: CASSQSLSAGGYTF
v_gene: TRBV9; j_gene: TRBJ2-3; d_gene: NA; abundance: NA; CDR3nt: TGTGCCAGCAGCGTAAAAGGGGGAGGGAGGATAGATACGCAGTATTTT; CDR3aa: CASSVKGGGRIDTQYF
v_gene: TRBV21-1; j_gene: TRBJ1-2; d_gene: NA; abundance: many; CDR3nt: TGTGCCAGCAGCGCGGGTACGATTAACTATGGCTACACCTTC; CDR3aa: CASSAGTINYGYTF
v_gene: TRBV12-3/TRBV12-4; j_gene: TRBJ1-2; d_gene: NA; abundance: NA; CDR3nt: TGTGCCAGCAGTTTAGCCCCTGGGGGCTACACCTTC; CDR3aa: CASSLAPGGYTF
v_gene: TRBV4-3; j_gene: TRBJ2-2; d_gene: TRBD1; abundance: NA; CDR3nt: TGCGCCAGCAGCCAAGATTTAACAGGGGGCAACACCGGGGAGCTGTTTTTT; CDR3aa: CASSQDLTGGNTGELFF
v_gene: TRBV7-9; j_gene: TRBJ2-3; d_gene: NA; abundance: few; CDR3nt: TGTGCCAGCAGACAGGGTGCTTTTGCAGATACGCAGTATTTT; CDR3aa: CASRQGAFADTQYF
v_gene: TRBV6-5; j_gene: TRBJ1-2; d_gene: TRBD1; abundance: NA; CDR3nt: TGTGCCAGCAGTGACCCGGGACAGGGTACCTATGGCTACACCTTC; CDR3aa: CASSDPGQGTYGYTF
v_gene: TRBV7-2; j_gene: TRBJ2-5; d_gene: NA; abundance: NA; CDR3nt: TGTGCCAGCAGCTTAGACGGGGCCGACCAAGAGACCCAGTACTTC; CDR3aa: CASSLDGADQETQYF
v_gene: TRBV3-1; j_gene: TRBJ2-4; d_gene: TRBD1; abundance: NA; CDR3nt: TGTGCCAGCAGCCAAGATCGTCCAGGGGGCGCCTCCAAAAACATTCAGTACTTC; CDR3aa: CASSQDRPGGASKNIQYF
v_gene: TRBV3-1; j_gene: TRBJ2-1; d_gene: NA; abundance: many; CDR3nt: TGTGCCAGCAGCCAAGATTGGGGGAATGAGCAGTTCTTC; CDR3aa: CASSQDWGNEQFF
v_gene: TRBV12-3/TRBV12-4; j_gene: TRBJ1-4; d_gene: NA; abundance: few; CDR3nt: TGTGCCAGCAGCACGACAGTCTATAATGAAAAACTGTTTTTT; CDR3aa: CASSTTVYNEKLFF
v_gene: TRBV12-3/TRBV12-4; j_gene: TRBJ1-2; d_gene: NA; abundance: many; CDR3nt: TGTGCCAGCAGTTCCTTCTATGGCTACACCTTC; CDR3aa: CASSSFYGYTF
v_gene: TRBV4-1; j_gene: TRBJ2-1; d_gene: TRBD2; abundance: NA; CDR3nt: TGCGCCAGCAGCTCTCGTACTAGCGGGGGACCCAATGAGCAGTTCTTC; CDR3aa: CASSSRTSGGPNEQFF
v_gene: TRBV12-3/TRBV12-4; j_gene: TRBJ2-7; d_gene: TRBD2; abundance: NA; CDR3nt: TGTGCCAGCAGAAAAGCGGGAGGGCCGTACGAGCAGTACTTC; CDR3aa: CASRKAGGPYEQYF
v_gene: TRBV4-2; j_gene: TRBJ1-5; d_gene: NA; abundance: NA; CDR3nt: TGTGCCAGCAGCCCCTCCGCGGGGGGAGCCTATAGCAATCAGCCCCAGCATTTT; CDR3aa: CASSPSAGGAYSNQPQHF
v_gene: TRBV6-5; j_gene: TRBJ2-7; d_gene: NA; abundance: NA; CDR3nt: TGTGCCAGCAGTTCAGGGGGGGTGAGGTCCGAGCAGTACTTC; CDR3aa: CASSSGGVRSEQYF
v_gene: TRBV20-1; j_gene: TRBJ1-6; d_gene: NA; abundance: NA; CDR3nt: TGCAGTGCTAGGAAGAGGGGTGGCTATAATTCACCCCTCCACTTT; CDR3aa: CSARKRGGYNSPLHF
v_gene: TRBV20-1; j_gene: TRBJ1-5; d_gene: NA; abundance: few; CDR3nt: TGCAGTGCTAGAGTGGCAGGGTCGGGCAATCAGCCCCAGCATTTT; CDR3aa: CSARVAGSGNQPQHF
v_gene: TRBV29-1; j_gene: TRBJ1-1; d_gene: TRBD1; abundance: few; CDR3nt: TGCAGCGTTGAGGCGGGACAGACGAACACTGAAGCTTTCTTT; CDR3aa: CSVEAGQTNTEAFF
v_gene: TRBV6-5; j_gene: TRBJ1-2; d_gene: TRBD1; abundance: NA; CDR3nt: TGTGCCAGCAGCAGGGACAGCCACTATGGCTACACCTTC; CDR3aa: CASSRDSHYGYTF
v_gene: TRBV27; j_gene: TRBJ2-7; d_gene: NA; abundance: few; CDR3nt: TGTGCCAGCAGTTTGTGGGGGGCCTCCTACAATGAGCAGTACTTC; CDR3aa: CASSLWGASYNEQYF
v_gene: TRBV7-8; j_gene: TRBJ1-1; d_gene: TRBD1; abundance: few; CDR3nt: TGTGCCAGCAGCGCCACAGGGGGCTTGACTGAAGCTTTCTTT; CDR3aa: CASSATGGLTEAFF
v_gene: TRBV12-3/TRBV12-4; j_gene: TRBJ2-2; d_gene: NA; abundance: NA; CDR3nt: TGTGCCAGCAGTTTGCTTCGAATAGGGTTCCAGCTGTTTTTT; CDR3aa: CASSLLRIGFQLFF
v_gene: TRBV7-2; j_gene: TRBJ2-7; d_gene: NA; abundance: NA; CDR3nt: TGTGCCAGCAGCCAAGATTACGACAGCAACTCCTACGAGCAGTACTTC; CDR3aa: CASSQDYDSNSYEQYF
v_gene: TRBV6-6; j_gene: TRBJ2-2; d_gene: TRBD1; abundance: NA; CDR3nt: TGTGCCAGCAGTTCGGACAGGACGAACACCGGGGAGCTGTTTTTT; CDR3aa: CASSSDRTNTGELFF
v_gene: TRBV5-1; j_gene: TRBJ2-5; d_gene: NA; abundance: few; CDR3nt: TGCGCCAGCAGCTTGGGTGGGATAAGCCAAGAGACCCAGTACTTC; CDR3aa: CASSLGGISQETQYF
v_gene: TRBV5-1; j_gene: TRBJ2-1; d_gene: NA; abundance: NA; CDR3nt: TGCGCCAGCAGCTCATCCGGGGCAGGGCGGGACAATGAGCAGTTCTTC; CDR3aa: CASSSSGAGRDNEQFF
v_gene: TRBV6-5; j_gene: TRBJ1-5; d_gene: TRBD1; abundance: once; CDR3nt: TGTGCCTGCAGTAAGGGACAGGGTCGGAATCAGCCCCAGCATTTT; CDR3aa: CACSKGQGRNQPQHF